One and the same sample provided the 27 T cell receptor beta chains below, sequenced in a study of T cells in Graves' hyperthyroidism and ophthalmopathy. RNA transcripts gave rise to amplified TCR beta CDR3 regions. An initial round of RT-PCR targeting the TCR CDR3 relied on the HTBI primer set. Using its own MiXCR run on the multiplex PCR reads, TCRdb lists one record per CDR3 protein. The table shows about 590,000 distinct CDR3 sequences, with 15% to 18% occurring only once. The sample taken for sequencing was blood. These receptors all stem from a woman aged 25 to 45 with Graves' hyperthyroidism.

The rearrangement joins TRBV6-1 to TRBJ2-3; D possibly uses TRBD1 or TRBD2 (5 bases each). Germline CDR1 and CDR2: MNHNS and SASEGT. The CDR3 runs 15 residues. The germline V and J ends were trimmed by 4 bases and 2 bases, with 13 bases remaining between them. The CDR3 is CASSGSGSNTDTQYF. CDR3 in DNA: TGTGCCAGCAGTGGGTCAGGGAGTAACACAGATACGCAGTATTTT.

The chain is built from TRBV4-2 and TRBJ2-7; TRBD1 or TRBD2 may be the D gene (7 bases each). The germline CDR1 and CDR2 sequences are LGHNA and YNFKEQ. The CDR3 spans 14 residues. Trimming took 4 bases from V and 4 from J, leaving 14 bases between them. CDR3 nucleotides: TGTGCCAGCAGCCGAAACAGGGGAGGGTACGAGCAGTACTTC. Translated, it gives CASSRNRGGYEQYF.

This rearrangement joins TRBV7-3 to TRBJ2-2; no clear D. Germline V CDR1 and CDR2: SGHTA, FQGTGA. Trimming stripped 8 bases from V and 8 bases from J, with 15 bases between. CDR3 size: 13 residues. The CDR3: CASGPRPGGELFF. The CDR3 nucleotides are TGTGCCAGCGGCCCGAGGCCCGGGGGGGAGCTGTTTTTT.

J is TRBJ2-2 and V is TRBV2; D tentatively reads TRBD1 or TRBD2 (6 bases each). With 4 bases removed from V and 1 base from J, the gap between germline ends came to 13 bases. The CDR3 covers 16 residues. Germline CDR1 SNHLY, CDR2 FYNNEI. Written as DNA, the CDR3 is TGTGCCAGCAGTGGCCGGGGGACAATGAACACCGGGGAGCTGTTTTTT. This codes for CASSGRGTMNTGELFF.

This clonotype was detected ten times or more. The chain links TRBV2 to TRBJ2-7; 9 bases align to TRBD1. The CDR3 runs to 14 residues. The germline CDR1 and CDR2 sequences are SNHLY and FYNNEI. With V trimmed by 7 bases and J by 5 bases, 9 bases remained unmatched. CDR3 coding DNA: TGTGCCAGCACCCCCGGGGACAGGGTTAACGAGCAGTACTTC. Amino acids: CASTPGDRVNEQYF. The full variable domain, its missing parts supplied by reference TRBV2 and TRBJ2-7, is EPEVTQTPSHQVTQMGQEVILRCVPISNHLYFYWYRQILGQKVEFLVSFYNNEISEKSEIFDDQFSVERPDGSNFTLKIRSTKLEDSAMYFCASTPGDRVNEQYFGPGTRLTVT.

CDR3 DNA sequence: TGTGCCAGTACTGTGAACTATCTTTCGCGGGAGACCCAGTACTTC. Translation: CASTVNYLSRETQYF. The rearrangement links TRBV19 to TRBJ2-5; D remains unclear. CDR3 length equals 15 residues. Trimming removed 7 bases at V and 5 bases at J, with 20 bases between. Germline loops: CDR1 LNHDA, CDR2 SQIVND (reference sequence).

With regard to this clonotype: This could be a read error, since a much larger clone is one nucleotide away. V usage is TRBV6-1 and J usage is TRBJ1-1, with no clear D. The CDR3 runs to 13 residues. The ends were cut back, 3 bases at V and 8 bases at J, with 13 bases in the middle. The germline V gene encodes CDR1 MNHNS and CDR2 SASEGT. In DNA form, the CDR3 reads TGTGCCAGCAGTGACAGCAAGGCAAGCGAAGCTTTCTTT. The encoded protein is CASSDSKASEAFF.

The CDR3 bases are TGTGCCAGCAGTTCTTTTACCCGACAGGGGGCGAACACCGGGGAGCTGTTTTTT. This encodes CASSSFTRQGANTGELFF. This rearrangement joins TRBV6-5 to TRBJ2-2, with 9 bases aligning to TRBD1. CDR1 and CDR2 from the germline V gene are MNHEY and SVGAGI. Trimming cost V 4 bases and J 0 bases; bases outside gene matches: 9. The CDR3 totals 18 residues.

This rearrangement joins TRBV7-2 to TRBJ2-3; 9 bases are shared with TRBD2. The germline V gene has CDR1 SGHTA and CDR2 FQGNSA. The CDR3 length is 17 residues. V shed 3 bases, J shed 4 bases, and the junction held 11 bases outside the gene matches. The CDR3 spells CASSLEASGISPDTQYF. DNA of the CDR3: TGTGCCAGCAGCTTGGAGGCTAGCGGGATAAGTCCAGATACGCAGTATTTT.

This clonotype was recorded many times. The V call is TRBV20-1, the J call TRBJ2-7; 7 bases line up with TRBD2. CDR1 and CDR2 (germline): DFQATT, SNEGSKA (reference sequence). This CDR3 is built from 13 residues. Trimming took 5 bases from V and 1 from J; bases not matched to a gene: 5. The CDR3 here is CSAFDSGSYEQYF. CDR3 DNA sequence: TGCAGTGCTTTCGATAGCGGGTCCTACGAGCAGTACTTC.

This clonotype was picked up many times. The chain recombines TRBV7-2 with TRBJ2-1, with 9 bases matching TRBD2. Germline CDR1 and CDR2: SGHTA and FQGNSA. CDR3 length: 14 residues. J gave up 8 bases and V 5 bases, and 7 bases lay outside the gene matches. The CDR3 nucleotides are TGTGCCAGCAGCCTAAGCGGGAGGAACTATGAGCAGTTCTTC. Amino acids: CASSLSGRNYEQFF.

This clonotype appeared many times. The gene calls are TRBV28 and TRBJ1-1, with D possibly TRBD1 on 5 matching bases. Trimming cost V 3 bases and J 4 bases, with 12 bases left between them. Germline values: CDR1 MDHEN, CDR2 SYDVKM. This CDR3 is built from 14 residues. The CDR3 DNA is TGTGCCAGCAGTTTTGAAAGGGGTGGCACTGAAGCTTTCTTT. Translated, it gives CASSFERGGTEAFF.

V gene TRBV19 combines with J gene TRBJ2-5, with no clear D. In germline, CDR1 is LNHDA, CDR2 SQIVND (reference sequence). The CDR3 has 16 residues. V lost 6 bases and J 7 bases, leaving 24 bases between the germline ends. The chain's CDR3 is CASSITQFPQDGTQYF. In DNA, the CDR3 is TGTGCCAGTAGCATTACTCAATTTCCCCAAGACGGGACCCAGTACTTC.

This clonotype showed up many times. This chain joins TRBV18 and TRBJ1-4; the D is unclear. Per the germline V gene, CDR1 is KGHSH and CDR2 is LQKENI. Between the trimmed V and J ends, which lost 1 base and 5 bases, there was a span of 8 bases. The CDR3 runs 14 residues. CDR3 loop: CASSPLDPNEKLFF. CDR3 sequence (DNA): TGTGCCAGCTCACCACTTGACCCGAATGAAAAACTGTTTTTT.

This clonotype was found a few times. The chain couples TRBV12-3 or TRBV12-4 to TRBJ1-1; D remains unclear. The CDR3 is 13 residues long. V dropped 2 bases and J dropped 4 bases, with 8 bases sitting between them. CDR3 protein: CASSLRQLTEAFF. CDR3 bases: TGTGCCAGCAGTTTACGTCAACTCACTGAAGCTTTCTTT.

This clonotype showed up many times. CDR3 sequence: CSARRQGDTEAFF. In nucleotides, the CDR3 is TGCAGTGCTAGACGACAGGGTGACACTGAAGCTTTCTTT. The rearrangement uses TRBV20-1 and TRBJ1-1, with 7 bases matching TRBD1. The CDR3 has 13 residues. Trimming at V came to 2 bases and at J to 3 bases, leaving 3 bases not matched to a gene. Per germline, CDR1 DFQATT and CDR2 SNEGSKA (reference sequence).

The chain recombines TRBV7-9 with TRBJ1-4, with a tentative D call TRBD1 (5 bases). CDR3 length: 16 residues. V dropped 5 bases and J dropped 3 bases, with 16 bases sitting between them. CDR1 SEHNR and CDR2 FQNEAQ come from the germline V gene (reference sequence). The CDR3: CASSPPSGVSNEKLFF. For the CDR3, the DNA is TGTGCCAGCAGCCCCCCCTCGGGGGTCTCTAATGAAAAACTGTTTTTT.

This clonotype showed up just a few times. This chain joins TRBV5-6 and TRBJ2-1, with D unresolved. V lost 0 bases and J 4 bases, leaving 11 bases between the germline ends. Germline lookup yields CDR1 SGHDT and CDR2 YYEEEE. The CDR3 contains 15 residues. The CDR3 DNA sequence: TGTGCCAGCAGCTTGGTGGGTTTCTCTTACAATGAGCAGTTCTTC. Protein sequence: CASSLVGFSYNEQFF.

This clonotype showed up many times. J is TRBJ2-7 and V is TRBV30, with D possibly being TRBD2 (5 bases). The CDR3 extends over 14 amino acids. Germline V gives CDR1 GTSNPN, CDR2 SVGIG (reference sequence). Trimming removed 1 base from V and 2 bases from J, with 12 bases in between. CDR3 residues: CAWSAGLATYEQYF. In nucleotides, the CDR3 is TGTGCCTGGAGTGCAGGACTCGCGACCTACGAGCAGTACTTC.

V gene TRBV5-1 combines with J gene TRBJ2-1, with 11 bases fitting TRBD1. The junction had 10 bases not matched to a gene; V was cut back by 5 bases and J by 6 bases. Germline V gives CDR1 SGHRS, CDR2 YFSETQ. The CDR3 has 16 residues. The CDR3 DNA sequence: TGCGCCAGCAGAAAGACCGGACAGGGGGCGTCCAATGAGCAGTTCTTC. Protein product: CASRKTGQGASNEQFF.

This clonotype was seen only once. The CDR3 sequence is CASSWILAGGPNEQFF. CDR3 nucleotides: TGTGCCAGCAGCTGGATCCTAGCGGGAGGGCCGAATGAGCAGTTCTTC. The V call is TRBV7-2, the J call TRBJ2-1; 12 positions match TRBD2. The trim removed 4 bases at V and 7 bases at J, leaving 8 bases unmatched. Germline-derived CDR1 and CDR2 are SGHTA and FQGNSA. The CDR3 loop spans 16 amino acids.

On this clonotype itself: A much larger clonotype is one base distant, so this may be a read error. This chain's CDR3 is CASQVGTDTQYF. The CDR3 DNA reads TGTGCCAGCCAAGTGGGCACAGATACGCAGTATTTT. This chain joins TRBV27 and TRBJ2-3; D ambiguous. V was clipped by 8 bases and J by 1 base, with 7 bases between them. The CDR3 extends over 12 amino acids. Germline lookup yields CDR1 MNHEY and CDR2 SMNVEV (reference sequence).

As concerns this clonotype: This may be a read error, as it is one base from a much larger clone. The chain couples TRBV20-1 to TRBJ2-3; TRBD2 matches at 13 bases. The ends lost 5 bases at V and 5 bases at J; junction bases unmatched: 7. CDR3 length: 15 amino acids. The germline V gene has CDR1 DFQATT and CDR2 SNEGSKA (reference sequence). CDR3 in DNA: TGCAGTGCTCTAGGGACTAGCGGGATGGAAGATACGCAGTATTTT. This sequence encodes CSALGTSGMEDTQYF.

As concerns this clonotype: This may arise from a read error, as a much more abundant clone is one base away. The rearrangement uses TRBV29-1 and TRBJ2-5; D is possibly TRBD1 (5 bases). CDR3 length equals 14 residues. Between the trimmed V and J ends, which lost 1 base and 5 bases, there was a span of 14 bases. CDR1 SQVTM and CDR2 ANQGSEA come from the germline V gene. The CDR3 protein is CSVEARGRVETQYF. The CDR3 DNA follows: TGCAGCGTTGAAGCCCGTGGCAGGGTGGAGACCCAGTACTTC.

This clonotype was observed at least ten times. The J gene is TRBJ1-1, the V gene TRBV6-1; 7 bases are a match to TRBD1. The CDR3 is 13 residues long. Trimming took 6 bases from V and 5 from J; bases not matched to a gene: 6. The germline CDR1 and CDR2 sequences are MNHNS and SASEGT. In DNA form, the CDR3 reads TGTGCCAGCAGGAGACAGGGAGGGACTGAAGCTTTCTTT. This translates into CASRRQGGTEAFF.

This chain connects TRBV4-3 to TRBJ1-1; the D gene is possibly TRBD1 (5 bases). The CDR3 totals 15 residues. Trimming cost V 4 bases and J 4 bases, with 16 bases left between them. In germline, CDR1 is LGHNA, CDR2 YSLEER. CDR3 DNA sequence: TGCGCCAGCAGCCTATGGGGGATACGTGGCACTGAAGCTTTCTTT. Its translation is CASSLWGIRGTEAFF.

This clonotype was picked up many times. This chain joins TRBV18 and TRBJ2-1; tentatively, D is TRBD1 (5 bases). Trimming left V 3 bases short and J 7 bases short, with 7 bases between. The CDR3 consists of 12 residues. CDR1 and CDR2 (germline): KGHSH, LQKENI. The CDR3 protein is CASSPPGNEQFF. CDR3 nucleotide sequence: TGTGCCAGCTCACCTCCAGGGAATGAGCAGTTCTTC. Variable domain in full (rest from reference TRBV18 and TRBJ2-1): NAGVMQNPRHLVRRRGQEARLRCSPMKGHSHVYWYRQLPEEGLKFMVYLQKENIIDESGMPKERFSAEFPKEGPSILRIQQVVRGDSAAYFCASSPPGNEQFFGPGTRLTVL.